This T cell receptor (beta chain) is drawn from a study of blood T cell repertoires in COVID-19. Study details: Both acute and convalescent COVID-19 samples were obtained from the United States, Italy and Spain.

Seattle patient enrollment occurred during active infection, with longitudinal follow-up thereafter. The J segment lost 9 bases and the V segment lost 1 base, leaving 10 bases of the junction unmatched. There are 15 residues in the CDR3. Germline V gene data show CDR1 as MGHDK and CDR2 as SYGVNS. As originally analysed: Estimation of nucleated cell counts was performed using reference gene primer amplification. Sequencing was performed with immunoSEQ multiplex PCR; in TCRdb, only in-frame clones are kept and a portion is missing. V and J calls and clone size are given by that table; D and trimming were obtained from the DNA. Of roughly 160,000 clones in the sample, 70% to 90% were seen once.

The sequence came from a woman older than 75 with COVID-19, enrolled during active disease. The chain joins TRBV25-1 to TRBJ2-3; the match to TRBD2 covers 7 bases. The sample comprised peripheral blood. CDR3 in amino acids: CASSEFGQPGGTQYF. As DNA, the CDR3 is TGTGCCAGCAGTGAATTTGGGCAGCCGGGGGGAACGCAGTATTTT.